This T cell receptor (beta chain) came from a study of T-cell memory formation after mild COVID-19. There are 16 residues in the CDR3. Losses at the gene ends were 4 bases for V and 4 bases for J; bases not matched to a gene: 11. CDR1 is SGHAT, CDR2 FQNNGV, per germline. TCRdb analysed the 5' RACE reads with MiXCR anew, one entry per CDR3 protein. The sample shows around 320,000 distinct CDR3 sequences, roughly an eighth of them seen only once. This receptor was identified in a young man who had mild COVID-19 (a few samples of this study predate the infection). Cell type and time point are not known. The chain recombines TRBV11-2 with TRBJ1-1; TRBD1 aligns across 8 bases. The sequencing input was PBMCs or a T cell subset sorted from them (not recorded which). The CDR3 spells CASSSPSFRGPTEAFF. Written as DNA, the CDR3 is TGTGCCAGCAGCTCACCAAGTTTCAGGGGGCCCACTGAAGCTTTCTTT.